Listed below are T cell receptor beta chains from one sample, sequenced in a study of blood T cell repertoires in COVID-19. Method: immunoSEQ multiplex PCR; TCRdb's copy keeps in-frame clones and lacks some. In the table there are about 130,000 clones, 55% to 75% of which are singletons. Sample: peripheral blood. The source is a woman aged 70-85 years with acute or convalescent COVID-19. Both conserved end residues are part of each CDR3. Each record gives: D gene, clone size, V gene, J gene, CDR3 protein, CDR3 DNA. A D gene is named only where the DNA matches it firmly. The size of a clone is reported for some rows only, either as once, few or many, or as a class for expanded clones.

>-|-|TRBV7-2|TRBJ1-1
CASRLGRTSNTEAFF
TGTGCCAGCAGGTTGGGGAGGACATCGAACACTGAAGCTTTCTTT
>TRBD2|-|TRBV18|TRBJ2-1
CASSPGTSGKSDQFF
TGTGCCAGCTCACCGGGGACTAGCGGGAAGTCAGATCAGTTCTTC
>-|-|TRBV18|TRBJ1-1
CASSPAGNTEAFF
TGTGCCAGCTCCCCGGCAGGGAACACTGAAGCTTTCTTT
>-|few|TRBV6-4|TRBJ1-5
CASRSGGHSNQPQHF
TGTGCCAGCAGATCTGGAGGTCATAGCAATCAGCCCCAGCATTTT
>-|-|TRBV19|TRBJ2-3
CASTRDSDTDTQYF
TGTGCCAGTACCCGGGACTCTGATACAGATACGCAGTATTTT
>TRBD1|-|TRBV7-9|TRBJ2-5
CASSLGSRTGAETQYF
TGTGCCAGCAGCTTAGGGTCGAGAACAGGGGCAGAGACCCAGTACTTC
>TRBD2|-|TRBV5-1|TRBJ2-5
CASSVAGEYQETQYF
TGCGCCAGCAGTGTAGCGGGGGAGTACCAAGAGACCCAGTACTTC
>-|few|TRBV10-2|TRBJ2-7
CASRLSGEQYF
TGCGCCAGCAGACTCAGCGGGGAGCAGTACTTC
>-|-|TRBV7-2|TRBJ2-5
CASSQGIRETQYF
TGTGCCAGCAGCCAGGGGATCCGCGAGACCCAGTACTTC
>TRBD2|-|TRBV10-3|TRBJ2-1
CAISESIAGLNNEQFF
TGTGCCATCAGTGAGTCGATAGCGGGCCTAAACAATGAGCAGTTCTTC
>TRBD2|-|TRBV20-1|TRBJ2-7
CSASGLALPYEQYF
TGCAGTGCTAGTGGACTAGCGCTTCCCTACGAGCAGTACTTC
>TRBD1|-|TRBV5-8|TRBJ1-1
CASSLGDSMNTEAFF
TGTGCCAGCAGTCTGGGGGACAGTATGAACACTGAAGCTTTCTTT
>-|-|TRBV21-1|TRBJ1-3
CASSKMGRGSGNTIYF
TGTGCCAGCAGCAAAATGGGCAGGGGCTCAGGAAACACCATATATTTT
>TRBD1|-|TRBV7-3|TRBJ2-3
CASSLIPFSPAGTGLTDTQYF
TGTGCCAGCAGCTTAATCCCCTTTTCTCCGGCCGGGACAGGGCTCACAGATACGCAGTATTTT
>-|-|TRBV5-4|TRBJ2-7
CASSLGTGKVQYF
TGTGCCAGCAGCTTGGGAACAGGGAAGGTGCAGTACTTC